Listed below are T cell receptor beta chains from one sample, sequenced in a study of shared clonotypes between healthy human individuals. This table comes from immunoSEQ multiplex PCR, and its TCRdb copy is limited to in-frame clones, with some not included. Of approximately 1,000,000 clones listed, around 77% are singletons. The sequenced sample was memory CD4+ T cells from PBMCs. The receptors derive from a young man in good health. Some clones in this sample may be carry-over from other donors' samples. CDR3s leave out the opening cysteine and the closing phenylalanine or tryptophan. Expanded clones get a size class; other rows say once, few or many, or leave the size out.

v_call clone_size cdr3_length cdr3_aa
TRBV6-1 . 11 ASSEGRVTEAF
TRBV5-1 . 12 ASSLVPGLGIQY
TRBV11-1 once 11 ASSSRRGETQY
TRBV14 . 12 ASSQEPIPYEQY
TRBV28 . 13 ASSYTGGSGNTIY
TRBV5-8 . 11 ASSWDGSYEQY
TRBV19 . 13 ASSSRQGAKNIQY
TRBV30 . 13 AWSDLALSNQPQH
TRBV28 once 11 ASSLGSDYGYT
TRBV5-1 . 15 ASSLSLAASGEDTQY
TRBV18 . 15 ASSPQGAGPESSGYT
TRBV6-5 . 13 ASSYRTSGRDEQF
TRBV18 once 11 ASSPGKDEKLF
TRBV11-2 . 13 ASSVPGQVSYEQY
TRBV30 . 12 AWRTGANTGELF
TRBV2 few 11 ASSEEVGDTQY
TRBV29-1 few 13 SGADGRDSSYEQY
TRBV7-7 once 11 ASSRDRERTQY
TRBV19 . 13 ASSIDAGSYNEQF
TRBV5-1 . 11 ASSLTGEGELF
TRBV30 . 13 ALEAPSGRVDEQF
TRBV28 . 14 ASSLWAGTQNTEAF
TRBV6-5 . 10 ASRGGIGKLF
TRBV19 few 10 ASTPANYGYT
TRBV6-5 . 11 ASSRYPDLEQY
TRBV6-5 . 14 ASSYSGTGRVDGYT
TRBV25-1 . 13 ASSEWGGLNTEAF
TRBV30 . 12 AWSVYPNSGELF
TRBV4-2 few 13 ASSQDWHNSYEQY
TRBV7-6 . 13 ASSSGLAGTGELF
TRBV4-3 . 14 ASSQDIRRASYEQY
TRBV2 . 14 ASSEVGTGYNSPLH
TRBV5-1 many 11 ASSASNTGELF
TRBV28 . 13 ASSNSLRYNSPLH
TRBV7-2 few 12 ASSFQGSGETQY
TRBV30 . 9 AATGFYGYT
TRBV10-2 . 10 ASSESTDTQY
TRBV18 . 14 ASSQAGQVSQETQY
TRBV5-8 . 14 ASSQRGSLGTGELF
TRBV2 few 11 ASKRDRGYEQY
TRBV28 few 13 ASSLVGVINTEAF
TRBV27 few 14 ASSSSLAGTYNEQF
TRBV2 once 13 ASSRGGQGAYGYT
TRBV28 . 12 ASSFGGYNTEAF
TRBV11-2 once 13 ASSLGQGQQETQY
TRBV28 . 10 ATQGAIDTQY
TRBV6-1 few 12 ASSDPTGGTEAF
TRBV7-9 . 12 ASSFARSQETQY
TRBV13 . 12 ASNVRQPGNEQF
TRBV6-1 few 11 ASRGATAYGYT
TRBV10-3 . 12 AISEWQSTDTQY
TRBV19 once 13 ASSSPRRGNQPQH
TRBV5-1 . 12 ASSLPLSTDTQY
TRBV7-3 few 11 ASSPEPHRGYT
TRBV10-3 . 12 ATDRDSDSYEQY
TRBV7-9 . 15 ASSQEVRGYMGTEAF
TRBV11-2 . 11 ASSLVQGAEQF
TRBV5-5 . 14 ASSLATGLSYNEQF
TRBV5-5 . 11 ASSLALAGPDY
TRBV6-5 . 11 ASSNRPPYEQY